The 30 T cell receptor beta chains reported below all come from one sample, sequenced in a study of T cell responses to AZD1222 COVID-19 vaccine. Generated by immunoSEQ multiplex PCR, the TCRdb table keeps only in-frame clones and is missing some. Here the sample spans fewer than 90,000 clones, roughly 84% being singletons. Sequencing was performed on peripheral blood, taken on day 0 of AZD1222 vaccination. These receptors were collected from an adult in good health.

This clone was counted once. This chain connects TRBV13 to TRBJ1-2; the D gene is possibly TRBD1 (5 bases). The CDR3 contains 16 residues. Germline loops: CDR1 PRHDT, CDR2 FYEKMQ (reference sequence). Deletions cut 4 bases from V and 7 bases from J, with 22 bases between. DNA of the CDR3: TGTGCCAGCAGCTCGGGAGGCCAGGGTTGGATTAGTGGCTACACCTTC. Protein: CASSSGGQGWISGYTF.

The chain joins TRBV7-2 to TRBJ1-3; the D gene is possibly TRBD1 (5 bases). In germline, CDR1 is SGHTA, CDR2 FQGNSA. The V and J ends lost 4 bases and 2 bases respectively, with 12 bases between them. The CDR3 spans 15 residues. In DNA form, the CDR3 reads TGTGCCAGCAGCTATGGGGGGGGTACTGGAAACACCATATATTTT. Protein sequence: CASSYGGGTGNTIYF.

The chain's CDR3 is CASSQLLLTGSYGYTF. The CDR3 DNA is TGCGCCAGCAGCCAACTTCTACTGACAGGAAGCTATGGCTACACCTTC. The V and J genes are TRBV4-1 and TRBJ1-2, with D possibly being TRBD1 (6 bases). Germline values: CDR1 MGHRA, CDR2 YSYEKL. The CDR3 has 16 amino acids. Trimming shortened V by 2 bases and J by 4 bases, and 17 bases separated the two germline ends.

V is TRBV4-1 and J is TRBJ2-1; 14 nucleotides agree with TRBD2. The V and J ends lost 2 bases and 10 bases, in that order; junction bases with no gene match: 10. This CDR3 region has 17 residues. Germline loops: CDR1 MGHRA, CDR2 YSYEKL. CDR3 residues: CASSQTVTSGRAGEQFF. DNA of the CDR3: TGCGCCAGCAGCCAAACGGTGACTAGCGGGAGGGCCGGCGAGCAGTTCTTC.

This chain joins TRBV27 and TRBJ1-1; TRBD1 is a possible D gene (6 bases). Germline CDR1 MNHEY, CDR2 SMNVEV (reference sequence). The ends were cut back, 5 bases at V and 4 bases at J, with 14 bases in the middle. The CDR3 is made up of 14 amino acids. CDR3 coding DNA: TGTGCCAGCAGTCCCCACAGGGAAGCCACTGAAGCTTTCTTT. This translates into CASSPHREATEAFF.

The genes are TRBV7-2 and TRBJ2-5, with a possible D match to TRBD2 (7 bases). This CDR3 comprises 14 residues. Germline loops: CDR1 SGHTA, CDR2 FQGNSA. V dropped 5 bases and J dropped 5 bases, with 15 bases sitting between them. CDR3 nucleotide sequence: TGTGCCAGCAGCCCCCCCGGGGGGCGCGAGACCCAGTACTTC. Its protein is CASSPPGGRETQYF. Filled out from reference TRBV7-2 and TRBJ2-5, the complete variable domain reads GAGVSQSPSNKVTEKGKDVELRCDPISGHTALYWYRQSLGQGLEFLIYFQGNSAPDKSGLPSDRFSAERTGGSVSTLTIQRTQQEDSAVYLCASSPPGGRETQYFGPGTRLLVL.

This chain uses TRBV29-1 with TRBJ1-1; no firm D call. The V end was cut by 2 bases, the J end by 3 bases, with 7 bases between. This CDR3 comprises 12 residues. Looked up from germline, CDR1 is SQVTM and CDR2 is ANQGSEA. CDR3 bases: TGCAGCGTTGAATACATGTACACTGAAGCTTTCTTT. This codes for CSVEYMYTEAFF.

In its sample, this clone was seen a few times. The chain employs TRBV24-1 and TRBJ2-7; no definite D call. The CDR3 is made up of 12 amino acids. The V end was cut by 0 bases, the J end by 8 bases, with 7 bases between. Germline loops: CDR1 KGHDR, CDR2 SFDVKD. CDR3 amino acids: CATSDLLGKQYF. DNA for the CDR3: TGTGCCACCAGTGATTTGCTCGGTAAGCAGTACTTC.

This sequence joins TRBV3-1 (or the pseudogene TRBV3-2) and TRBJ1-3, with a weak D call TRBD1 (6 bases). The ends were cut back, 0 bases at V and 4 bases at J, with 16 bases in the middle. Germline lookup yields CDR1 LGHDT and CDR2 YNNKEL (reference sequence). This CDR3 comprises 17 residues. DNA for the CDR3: TGTGCCAGCAGCCAAGATCAAGTACAGGGATACGGAAACACCATATATTTT. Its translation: CASSQDQVQGYGNTIYF.

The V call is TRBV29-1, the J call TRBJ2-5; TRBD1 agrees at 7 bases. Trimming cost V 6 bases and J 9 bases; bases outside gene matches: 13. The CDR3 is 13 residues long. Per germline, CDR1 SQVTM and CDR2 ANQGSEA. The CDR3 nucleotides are TGCAGCGTCGCCTGGACAGGTCCAGGGGCCCAGTACTTC. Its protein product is CSVAWTGPGAQYF.

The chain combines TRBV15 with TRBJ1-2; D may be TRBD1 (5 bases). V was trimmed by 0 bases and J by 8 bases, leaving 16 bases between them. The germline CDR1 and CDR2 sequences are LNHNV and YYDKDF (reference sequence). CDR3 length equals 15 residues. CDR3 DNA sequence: TGTGCCACCAGCAGAGATCAGGGTGAACCTGGCGGCTACACCTTC. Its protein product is CATSRDQGEPGGYTF.

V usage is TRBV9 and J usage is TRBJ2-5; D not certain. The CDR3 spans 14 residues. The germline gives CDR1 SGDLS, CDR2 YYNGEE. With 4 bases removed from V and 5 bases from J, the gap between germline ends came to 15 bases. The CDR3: CASSPLGLGETQYF. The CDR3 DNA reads TGTGCCAGCAGCCCCCTAGGGTTAGGGGAGACCCAGTACTTC.

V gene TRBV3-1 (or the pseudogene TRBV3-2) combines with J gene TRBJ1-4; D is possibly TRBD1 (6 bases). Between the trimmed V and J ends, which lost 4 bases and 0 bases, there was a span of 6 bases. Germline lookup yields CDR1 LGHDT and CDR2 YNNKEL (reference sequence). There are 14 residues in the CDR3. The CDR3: CASSRTATNEKLFF. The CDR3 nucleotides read TGTGCCAGCAGCCGGACAGCAACTAATGAAAAACTGTTTTTT.

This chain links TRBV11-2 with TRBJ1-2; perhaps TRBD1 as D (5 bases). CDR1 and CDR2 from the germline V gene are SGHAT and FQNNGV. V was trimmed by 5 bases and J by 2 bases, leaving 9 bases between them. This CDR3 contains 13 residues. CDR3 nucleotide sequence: TGTGCCAGCAGCCCAGGACAAAACTATGGCTACACCTTC. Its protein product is CASSPGQNYGYTF.

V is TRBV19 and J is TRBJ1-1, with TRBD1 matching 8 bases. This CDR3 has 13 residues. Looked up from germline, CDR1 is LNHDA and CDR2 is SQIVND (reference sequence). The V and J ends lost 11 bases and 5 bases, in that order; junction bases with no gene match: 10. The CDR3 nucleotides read TGTGCCGCCCACGGCAGGGGGCAGACTGAAGCTTTCTTT. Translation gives CAAHGRGQTEAFF.

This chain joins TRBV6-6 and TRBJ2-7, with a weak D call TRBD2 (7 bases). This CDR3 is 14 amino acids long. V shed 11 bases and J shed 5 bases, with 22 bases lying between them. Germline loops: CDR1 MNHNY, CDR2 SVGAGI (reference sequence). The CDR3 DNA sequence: TGTGCCTCCAAGGGGGAGGGCCGGGGCGACGAGCAGTACTTC. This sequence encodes CASKGEGRGDEQYF.

CDR3 region: CASSLSAVVQGNNYGYTF. The CDR3 DNA reads TGTGCCAGCAGCTTAAGCGCAGTAGTACAGGGGAATAACTATGGCTACACCTTC. This sequence joins TRBV11-2 and TRBJ1-2, with 7 bases matching TRBD1. Germline trimming cut 2 bases from V and 1 base from J; bases unmatched to any gene: 13. Germline V gene sequence: CDR1 SGHAT, CDR2 FQNNGV. The length of the CDR3 is 18 residues.

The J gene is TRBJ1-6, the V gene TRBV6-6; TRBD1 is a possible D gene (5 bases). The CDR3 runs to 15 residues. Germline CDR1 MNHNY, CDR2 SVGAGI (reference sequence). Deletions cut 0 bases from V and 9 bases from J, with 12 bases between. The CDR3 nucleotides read TGTGCCAGCAGTTACTCGGTCAGGGAAGGTTCACCCCTCCACTTT. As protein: CASSYSVREGSPLHF.

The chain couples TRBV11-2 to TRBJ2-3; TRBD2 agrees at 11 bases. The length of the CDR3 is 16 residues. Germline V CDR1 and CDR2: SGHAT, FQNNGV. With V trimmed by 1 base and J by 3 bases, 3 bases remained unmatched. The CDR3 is CASSLGTSGRTDTQYF. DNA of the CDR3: TGTGCCAGCAGCTTAGGTACTAGCGGGAGAACAGATACGCAGTATTTT.

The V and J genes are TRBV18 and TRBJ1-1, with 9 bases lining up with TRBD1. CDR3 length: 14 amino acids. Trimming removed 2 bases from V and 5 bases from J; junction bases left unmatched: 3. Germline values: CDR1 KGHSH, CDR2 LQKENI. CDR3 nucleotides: TGTGCCAGCTCACCATTCGACAGGGGGACTGAAGCTTTCTTT. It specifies CASSPFDRGTEAFF.

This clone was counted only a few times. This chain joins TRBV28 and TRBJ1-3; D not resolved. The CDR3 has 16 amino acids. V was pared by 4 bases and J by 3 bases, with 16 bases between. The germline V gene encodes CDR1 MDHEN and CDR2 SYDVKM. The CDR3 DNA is TGTGCCAGCAGTTCTCCCAAACGGGCTAATGGAAACACCATATATTTT. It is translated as CASSSPKRANGNTIYF.

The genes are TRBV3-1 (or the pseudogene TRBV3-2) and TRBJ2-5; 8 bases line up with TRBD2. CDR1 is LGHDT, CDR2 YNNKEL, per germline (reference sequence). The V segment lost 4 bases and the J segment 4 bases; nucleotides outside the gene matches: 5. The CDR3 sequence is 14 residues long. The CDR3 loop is CASSPGLAGETQYF. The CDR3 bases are TGTGCCAGCAGCCCCGGACTAGCCGGAGAGACCCAGTACTTC.

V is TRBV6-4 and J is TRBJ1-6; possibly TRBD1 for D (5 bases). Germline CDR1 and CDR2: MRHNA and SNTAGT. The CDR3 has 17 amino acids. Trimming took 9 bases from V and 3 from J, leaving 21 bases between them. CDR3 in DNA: TGTGCCAGGTTAAACGCAGGCGGGGGGATCTATAATTCACCCCTCCACTTT. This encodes CARLNAGGGIYNSPLHF.

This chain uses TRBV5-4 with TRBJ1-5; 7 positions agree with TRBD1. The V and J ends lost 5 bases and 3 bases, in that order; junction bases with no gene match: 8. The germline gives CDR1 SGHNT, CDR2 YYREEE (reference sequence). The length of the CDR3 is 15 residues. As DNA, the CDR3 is TGTGCCAGCAGTCTAGGGGGCCAAACCAATCAGCCCCAGCATTTT. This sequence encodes CASSLGGQTNQPQHF.

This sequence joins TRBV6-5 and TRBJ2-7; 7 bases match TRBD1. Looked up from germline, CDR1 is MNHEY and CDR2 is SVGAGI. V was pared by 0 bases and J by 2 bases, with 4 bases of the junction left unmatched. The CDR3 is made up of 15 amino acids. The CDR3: CASSYSRQGTYEQYV. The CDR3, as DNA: TGTGCCAGCAGTTACTCTCGACAGGGTACCTACGAGCAGTACGTC.

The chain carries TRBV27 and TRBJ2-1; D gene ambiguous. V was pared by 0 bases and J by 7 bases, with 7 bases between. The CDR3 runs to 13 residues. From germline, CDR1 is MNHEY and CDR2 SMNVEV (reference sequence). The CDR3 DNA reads TGTGCCAGCAGTTTATCCGTAGAAAATGAGCAGTTCTTC. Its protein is CASSLSVENEQFF.

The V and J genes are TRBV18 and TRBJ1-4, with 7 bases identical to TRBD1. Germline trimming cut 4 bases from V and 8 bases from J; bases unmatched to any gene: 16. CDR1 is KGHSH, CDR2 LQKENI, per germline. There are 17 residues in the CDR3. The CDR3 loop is CASSLNAMTGLGEKLFF. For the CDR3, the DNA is TGTGCCAGCTCACTTAACGCTATGACAGGGCTCGGCGAAAAACTGTTTTTT.

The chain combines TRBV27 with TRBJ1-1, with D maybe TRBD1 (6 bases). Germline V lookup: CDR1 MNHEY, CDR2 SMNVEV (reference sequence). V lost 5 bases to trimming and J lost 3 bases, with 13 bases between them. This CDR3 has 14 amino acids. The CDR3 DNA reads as TGTGCCAGCAGTGCCAGGGGTCGGGACACTGAAGCTTTCTTT. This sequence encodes CASSARGRDTEAFF.

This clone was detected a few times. The CDR3: CASSLWGGYTGELFF. The DNA for the CDR3 is TGTGCCAGCAGTTTATGGGGGGGCTACACCGGGGAGCTGTTTTTT. The chain is built from TRBV27 and TRBJ2-2; D is possibly TRBD2 (7 bases). The germline CDR1 and CDR2 sequences are MNHEY and SMNVEV (reference sequence). Trimming pared 1 base from V and 3 bases from J, leaving 9 bases between. CDR3 length: 15 amino acids.

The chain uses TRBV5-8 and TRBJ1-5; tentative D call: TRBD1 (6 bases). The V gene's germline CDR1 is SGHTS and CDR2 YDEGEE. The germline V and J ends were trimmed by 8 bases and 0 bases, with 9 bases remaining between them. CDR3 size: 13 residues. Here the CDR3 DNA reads TGTGCCAGTGGACAGTATAGCAATCAGCCCCAGCATTTT. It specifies CASGQYSNQPQHF.